This TCR beta chain was sequenced in a study of cytomegalovirus exposure and HLA in healthy donors. Study-wide results and caveats: For TCR beta chains, V- and J-gene trimming was later linked to a missense DCLRE1C variant. Analyzed later, association rates of TCRs varied across HLA loci, with DRB1 most and HLA-C fewest.

This clone was detected only once. Its antigen is unknown. The germline V and J ends were trimmed by 1 base and 3 bases, with 10 bases remaining between them. The CDR3 covers 14 residues. Germline lookup yields CDR1 SGHDN and CDR2 FVKESK. 13 Jbeta primers and 60 Vbeta primers were used for the PCR. The repertoire was sequenced with immunoSEQ multiplex PCR; TCRdb's copy has only in-frame clones and lacks some. The profile shows approximately 110,000 clones, 70% of them singletons. The source material was PBMCs. This clonotype was obtained from a middle-aged man in good health and CMV-seropositive. This chain connects TRBV14 to TRBJ2-7; a possible D gene is TRBD2 (5 bases). CDR3 sequence: CASSQALSGYEQYF. The CDR3 DNA reads as TGTGCCAGCAGCCAAGCGTTAAGCGGCTACGAGCAGTACTTC.